This T cell receptor beta chain derives from a study of cytomegalovirus exposure and HLA in healthy donors. The PCR had 60 Vbeta and 13 Jbeta primers. Methods used by the authors: There were 80 million to 95 million unique TCR beta chains by a later count, and 8.5 million to 14 million of them were shared. Method: immunoSEQ multiplex PCR; TCRdb's copy keeps in-frame clones and lacks some. V and J calls and clone size follow that table, whereas D and trimming were derived from the DNA. Of approximately 91,000 clones listed, more than 75% are singletons. Points on this clone: Its specificity is not known. The junction shows a germline mismatch at one end, possibly a read error.

Study-wide points: TCR beta chain V- and J-gene trimming was linked, in a later analysis, to a missense variant in DCLRE1C. The HLA-A and HLA-B alleles of most subjects were reportedly predicted accurately from TCR beta sequences.

CDR1 is SEHNR, CDR2 FQNEAQ, per germline (reference sequence). The CDR3 consists of 16 residues. The TCR sequence derives from a human donor in good health. Specimen: PBMCs. The chain recombines TRBV7-9 with TRBJ2-7, with TRBD1 identical over 7 bases. The CDR3 loop reads CSSSLSSTGSPYEQYF. DNA of the CDR3: TGTTCCAGCAGCTTAAGTTCGACAGGGAGCCCCTACGAGCAGTACTTC.